This T cell receptor beta chain was observed in a study of vaccination effects on CD4 cells after COVID-19. Before sequencing, viral peptide pools were used by the ViraFEST assay to expand antigen-specific CD4+ T cells. The culture ran for approximately 10 days before CD4+ T cells were isolated. Infection with SARS-CoV-2 occurred in the person between March and December 2020, and PCR confirmed it. Days 3 and 7 were when half the medium was replaced with IL-2 medium. Trimming stripped 4 bases from V and 7 bases from J, with 20 bases between. CDR1 is GTSNPN, CDR2 SVGIG, per germline (reference sequence). This CDR3 is built from 16 residues. Regarding the study as a whole: Marked clonal contraction of infection- and vaccine-induced clones was seen late after vaccination. Convalescents showed post-vaccine spike-reactive clones that were mainly new vaccine-induced clones. Convalescent patients were few in the study, and early post-infection timepoints were absent.

The protocol was immunoSEQ multiplex PCR, while the TCRdb copy is restricted to in-frame clones and leaves out a portion. The sample consists of roughly 25,000 clones, 65% to 80% of them appearing once. Regarding this clone: Its specificity is not known.

The V call is TRBV30, the J call TRBJ1-6; a weak D match, TRBD1 (6 bases). This specimen consisted of CD4+ T cells from PBMCs cultured with HCoV-NL63 spike peptides, obtained before COVID-19 vaccination. The sequence was obtained from a human donor who had a prior SARS-CoV-2 infection. This CDR3 is CAWKPQGRSWNSPLHF. The CDR3, as DNA: TGTGCCTGGAAGCCCCAGGGGCGGTCGTGGAATTCACCCCTCCACTTT.